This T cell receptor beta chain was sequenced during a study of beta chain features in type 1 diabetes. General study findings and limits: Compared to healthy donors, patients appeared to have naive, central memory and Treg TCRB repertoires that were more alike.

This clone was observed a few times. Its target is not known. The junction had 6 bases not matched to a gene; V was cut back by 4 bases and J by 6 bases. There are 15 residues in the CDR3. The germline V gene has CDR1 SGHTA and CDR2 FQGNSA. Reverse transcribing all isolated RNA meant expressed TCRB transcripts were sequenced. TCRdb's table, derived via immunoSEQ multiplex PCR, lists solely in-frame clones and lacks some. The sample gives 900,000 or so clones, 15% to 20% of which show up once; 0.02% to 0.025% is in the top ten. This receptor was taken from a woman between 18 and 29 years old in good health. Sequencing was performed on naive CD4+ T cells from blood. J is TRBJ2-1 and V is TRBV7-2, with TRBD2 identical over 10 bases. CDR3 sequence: CASSYIAGGSNEQFF. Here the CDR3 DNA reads TGTGCCAGCAGCTACATAGCGGGAGGTTCCAATGAGCAGTTCTTC.